The rows below give T cell receptor beta chains drawn from one sample of a study of beta chain features in type 1 diabetes. Assay: immunoSEQ multiplex PCR; the TCRdb copy retains only in-frame clones and omits some. Of around 330,000 clones in the sample, approximately 11% were seen once. The sample was naive CD4+ T cells from blood. The receptors come from a woman aged 25 to 39 in good health. Both conserved end residues are part of each CDR3. Each record gives: J gene, CDR3 length, D gene, V gene, clone size, CDR3 protein, CDR3 DNA. The D gene is left open where the match is weak. Clone size is not always given. Where it is, it says once, few, many or a class for expanded clones.

TRBJ2-1	13	NA	TRBV9	few	CASNRQEDNEQFF	TGTGCCAGCAATCGACAGGAGGACAATGAGCAGTTCTTC
TRBJ1-1	14	NA	TRBV28	NA	CASSLVQLNTEAFF	TGTGCCAGCAGTTTGGTACAGTTGAACACTGAAGCTTTCTTT
TRBJ2-1	15	TRBD1	TRBV19	NA	CASKSGTGGYNEQFF	TGTGCCAGTAAGTCCGGGACAGGGGGCTACAATGAGCAGTTCTTC
TRBJ2-1	17	TRBD2	TRBV7-2	NA	CASSASPGLGDHNEQFF	TGTGCCAGCAGCGCCTCGCCGGGACTAGGTGACCACAATGAGCAGTTCTTC
TRBJ2-7	14	NA	TRBV18	few	CASSPQDRHYEQYF	TGTGCCAGCTCACCACAAGACAGGCACTACGAGCAGTACTTC
TRBJ2-1	14	NA	TRBV2	few	CASRWGSSYNEQFF	TGTGCCAGCAGGTGGGGCAGCTCCTACAATGAGCAGTTCTTC
TRBJ2-1	16	TRBD2	TRBV27	NA	CASSTLAAYSYNEQFF	TGTGCCAGCAGTACTCTAGCGGCCTACTCCTACAATGAGCAGTTCTTC
TRBJ2-2	14	NA	TRBV4-3	few	CASSQDPLSWELFF	TGCGCCAGCAGCCAAGATCCCTTATCCTGGGAGCTGTTTTTT
TRBJ2-1	17	NA	TRBV4-2	NA	CASSQDLSAGMDNEQFF	TGTGCCAGCAGCCAAGATCTGTCGGCAGGGATGGACAATGAGCAGTTCTTC
TRBJ2-7	13	NA	TRBV28	few	CASSLQRSGEQYF	TGTGCCAGCAGTTTACAGCGGTCGGGGGAGCAGTACTTC
TRBJ2-7	13	NA	TRBV10-3	NA	CAISDKGQYEQYF	TGTGCCATCAGTGACAAGGGGCAGTACGAGCAGTACTTC
TRBJ2-7	16	TRBD2	TRBV6-8	NA	CASSYSNAGVPYEQYF	TGTGCCAGCAGTTACTCGAATGCGGGAGTTCCCTACGAGCAGTACTTC
TRBJ1-2	14	TRBD1	TRBV25-1	few	CASRRQGVEYGYTF	TGTGCCAGCAGGAGACAGGGGGTTGAGTATGGCTACACCTTC
TRBJ2-3	15	NA	TRBV2	NA	CASRRTDIGPDTQYF	TGTGCCAGCAGGAGGACAGACATTGGTCCAGATACGCAGTATTTT
TRBJ1-5	14	NA	TRBV2	NA	CASREGGRNQPQHF	TGTGCCAGCAGGGAGGGTGGACGCAATCAGCCCCAGCATTTT
TRBJ1-2	17	TRBD1	TRBV7-2	NA	CASSLVGQGARGYGYTF	TGTGCCAGCAGCTTAGTGGGACAGGGGGCGCGCGGCTATGGCTACACCTTC
TRBJ1-1	15	NA	TRBV28	NA	CASSLFAGRIAEAFF	TGTGCCAGCAGTTTATTCGCAGGGAGGATAGCTGAAGCTTTCTTT
TRBJ2-4	15	NA	TRBV6-5	NA	CASSYAGTAKNIQYF	TGTGCCAGCAGTTACGCCGGGACTGCCAAAAACATTCAGTACTTC
TRBJ2-5	15	TRBD1	TRBV2	few	CASRSPGQGRETQYF	TGTGCCAGCAGGTCTCCGGGACAGGGGAGAGAGACCCAGTACTTC
TRBJ1-5	15	NA	TRBV27	NA	CASGRPDMGSQPQHF	TGTGCCAGCGGACGCCCGGACATGGGAAGTCAGCCCCAGCATTTT
TRBJ2-5	12	NA	TRBV30	few	CAWSRGQETQYF	TGTGCCTGGAGTAGGGGGCAAGAGACCCAGTACTTC
TRBJ2-7	15	TRBD2	TRBV19	NA	CASSIGQRETYEQYF	TGTGCCAGTAGTATAGGTCAGCGGGAAACCTACGAGCAGTACTTC
TRBJ1-4	15	NA	TRBV28	NA	CASKTGGATNEKLFF	TGTGCCAGCAAGACGGGGGGCGCAACTAATGAAAAACTGTTTTTT
TRBJ1-4	13	NA	TRBV30	few	CAWNREYNEKLFF	TGTGCCTGGAATAGGGAGTATAATGAAAAACTGTTTTTT
TRBJ2-5	16	NA	TRBV15	NA	CATSNGYSTGQETQYF	TGTGCCACCAGCAATGGATATTCGACAGGCCAAGAGACCCAGTACTTC
TRBJ1-1	14	TRBD1	TRBV7-3	NA	CASSSGTGRTEAFF	TGTGCCAGCAGCTCGGGGACAGGGCGGACTGAAGCTTTCTTT
TRBJ2-7	14	NA	TRBV9	few	CATWGSLLPYEQYF	TGTGCCACATGGGGCAGCCTTCTCCCCTACGAGCAGTACTTC
TRBJ2-3	11	NA	TRBV2	NA	CASTYAGTQYF	TGTGCCAGCACCTACGCCGGGACGCAGTATTTT
TRBJ1-5	15	TRBD1	TRBV6-1	few	CASSEVGQGRQPQHF	TGTGCCAGCAGTGAAGTGGGACAGGGTAGACAGCCCCAGCATTTT
TRBJ2-3	15	NA	TRBV7-2	NA	CASSLAGSSADTQYF	TGTGCCAGCAGCTTAGCGGGAAGTAGCGCAGATACGCAGTATTTT
TRBJ2-1	14	NA	TRBV28	few	CASSLSGSYNEQFF	TGTGCCAGCAGTTTGTCAGGGTCCTACAATGAGCAGTTCTTC
TRBJ1-1	13	NA	TRBV7-2	few	CASSLDRNTEAFF	TGTGCCAGCAGCTTAGACAGGAACACTGAAGCTTTCTTT
TRBJ2-1	17	TRBD1	TRBV25-1	few	CASSAIRTTGSGDEQFF	TGTGCCAGCAGTGCGATCCGAACGACAGGGTCTGGTGATGAGCAGTTCTTC
TRBJ1-2	17	TRBD1	TRBV28	few	CASSPTTRTGANYGYTF	TGTGCCAGCAGTCCAACCACACGGACAGGGGCCAACTATGGCTACACCTTC
TRBJ1-2	13	NA	TRBV7-8	few	CASSLGQDYGYTF	TGTGCCAGCAGCTTAGGACAGGACTATGGCTACACCTTC
TRBJ2-3	16	TRBD2	TRBV9	NA	CASSAGLASVPDTQYF	TGTGCCAGCAGCGCGGGACTAGCGTCAGTTCCAGATACGCAGTATTTT
TRBJ2-2	15	NA	TRBV7-2	NA	CASSPYRENTGELFF	TGTGCCAGCAGCCCTTACAGGGAGAACACCGGGGAGCTGTTTTTT